This TCR beta chain was recovered during a study of T cell repertoires in cytomegalovirus infection. Study summary: It was recently identified HLA-C-restricted and well-studied HLA-B-restricted CMV epitopes that the study used. Both CMV infection and a matching HLA type were indicated by public TCR beta signatures.

Study results and caveats: Using cumulative public TCR beta family frequency, the authors identified those who carried CMV together with the relevant HLA. Ex vivo responses were dominated by HLA-C-restricted CMV-specific TCR beta clonotypes.

TCRdb re-called the reads through MiXCR, storing one row per CDR3 protein. Of about a million distinct CDR3 sequences in the sample, approximately 33% were seen once. In germline, CDR1 is SGHTA, CDR2 FQGNSA. Germline trimming cut 3 bases from V and 2 bases from J; bases unmatched to any gene: 18. CDR3 length: 19 amino acids. With regard to this clonotype: Its antigen is currently unknown.

Source: cultured CD8+ T cells from PBMCs, taken from culture after CMV antigen stimulation. The sequence came from a human donor in good health (CMV status not recorded). Some clones in this sample may be carry-over from other donors' samples. V gene TRBV7-2 combines with J gene TRBJ1-2; 7 nucleotides line up with TRBD1. The CDR3 DNA reads as TGTGCCAGCAGCTTTGGGGACAGATACCCAATGAGGGCCAACTATGGCTACACCTTC. It specifies CASSFGDRYPMRANYGYTF.